This record concerns one TCR beta chain sequence. What it binds is not known. The junction and the germline gene differ at one end; a read error may be behind it. These data originate in a study of blood T cells in healthy people across ages. Study findings and constraints: Relative to aged donors, long-lived donors carried more naive CD4+ cells and displayed higher diversity. The study could not conclusively compare naive and antigen-experienced cells, given its unsorted PBMCs.

The CDR3 spans 14 residues. The germline V gene encodes CDR1 SQVTM and CDR2 ANQGSEA. The second PCR ran 7 to 11 cycles with a sample-barcoded 5' primer and J-beta primers. TCRdb analysed the 5' RACE reads with MiXCR anew, one entry per CDR3 protein. The sample lists 850,000 to 1,100,000 distinct CDR3 sequences; around two fifths were seen once. Russia was home to the donors, healthy Caucasian individuals aged roughly 6 to 100. PBMCs numbering at least 7 million were isolated per sample. This chain connects TRBV29-1 to TRBJ1-1; D gene ambiguous. This receptor was taken from a man between 18 and 29 years old in good health. The sample consisted of blood. This chain's CDR3 is CSVEVPGMNAEAFF. DNA for the CDR3: TGCAGCGTTGAGGTCCCAGGAATGAACGCTGAAGCTTTCTTT.